The rows below give T cell receptor beta chains drawn from one sample of a study of vaccination and CD4 T cells after COVID-19. TCRdb re-called the PCR reads through MiXCR, storing one row per CDR3 protein. This sample has about 18,000 distinct CDR3 sequences, with around 80% found just once. No cognate antigen is known for these TCRs. The sample here was CD4+ T cells from blood, cultured in vitro, taken after SARS-CoV-2 vaccination. The receptors stem from a human donor who received a COVID-19 vaccine. The CDR3 runs from the conserved cysteine through the conserved F or W. A D gene is named only where the DNA matches it firmly. Clone size is stated in some rows and not others, as once, few, many or a class when expanded.

v_gene: TRBV10-1; j_gene: TRBJ1-5; d_gene: TRBD1; abundance: medium-sized; CDR3aa: CASSDPRDRVANQPQHF; CDR3nt: TGCGCCAGCAGTGACCCCCGGGACAGGGTAGCAAATCAGCCCCAGCATTTT
v_gene: TRBV12-3/TRBV12-4; j_gene: TRBJ1-2; d_gene: .; abundance: .; CDR3aa: CASSPQGSIYGYTF; CDR3nt: TGTGCCAGCAGCCCCCAGGGGTCTATCTATGGCTACACCTTC
v_gene: TRBV5-4; j_gene: TRBJ1-1; d_gene: .; abundance: .; CDR3aa: CASSLAKGKNTEAFF; CDR3nt: TGTGCCAGCAGCTTGGCCAAGGGAAAGAACACTGAAGCTTTCTTT
v_gene: TRBV2; j_gene: TRBJ1-2; d_gene: .; abundance: few; CDR3aa: CASTGWRSDGYTF; CDR3nt: TGTGCCAGCACTGGGTGGAGGTCCGATGGCTACACCTTC
v_gene: TRBV7-6; j_gene: TRBJ2-1; d_gene: .; abundance: .; CDR3aa: CASSPGTQQRQFF; CDR3nt: TGTGCCAGCAGCCCAGGGACCCAGCAGAGGCAGTTCTTC
v_gene: TRBV19; j_gene: TRBJ2-1; d_gene: TRBD2; abundance: .; CDR3aa: CASTPTWFSGGMLTFF; CDR3nt: TGTGCCAGTACCCCTACGTGGTTTAGCGGGGGGATGTTAACCTTCTTC
v_gene: TRBV19; j_gene: TRBJ1-1; d_gene: .; abundance: .; CDR3aa: CASSIDRRMNTEAFF; CDR3nt: TGTGCCAGTAGTATAGATAGGAGGATGAACACTGAAGCTTTCTTT
v_gene: TRBV10-3; j_gene: TRBJ2-5; d_gene: .; abundance: .; CDR3aa: CAVGRTAQETQYF; CDR3nt: TGTGCCGTGGGAAGGACAGCCCAAGAGACCCAGTACTTC
v_gene: TRBV19; j_gene: TRBJ2-3; d_gene: TRBD2; abundance: .; CDR3aa: CASSMGGDTDTQYF; CDR3nt: TGTGCCAGTAGTATGGGGGGGGACACAGATACGCAGTATTTT
v_gene: TRBV27; j_gene: TRBJ2-2; d_gene: .; abundance: .; CDR3aa: CASSFQHNTGELFF; CDR3nt: TGTGCCAGCAGTTTCCAACATAACACCGGGGAGCTGTTTTTT
v_gene: TRBV27; j_gene: TRBJ1-2; d_gene: .; abundance: few; CDR3aa: CASSSAGRDGYTF; CDR3nt: TGTGCCAGCAGTTCGGCAGGGCGGGATGGCTACACCTTC
v_gene: TRBV12-3/TRBV12-4; j_gene: TRBJ2-7; d_gene: .; abundance: .; CDR3aa: CASSALQGSYEQYF; CDR3nt: TGTGCCAGCAGTGCCTTGCAGGGTTCCTACGAGCAGTACTTC
v_gene: TRBV7-8; j_gene: TRBJ1-6; d_gene: .; abundance: .; CDR3aa: CASSPGTANSPLHF; CDR3nt: TGTGCCAGCAGCCCCGGGACGGCCAATTCACCCCTCCACTTT
v_gene: TRBV6-1; j_gene: TRBJ2-7; d_gene: .; abundance: .; CDR3aa: CASSDVGLDYEQYF; CDR3nt: TGTGCCAGCAGTGATGTGGGGCTCGACTACGAGCAGTACTTC
v_gene: TRBV7-4; j_gene: TRBJ1-5; d_gene: .; abundance: few; CDR3aa: CASSPSGGLNQPQHF; CDR3nt: TGTGCCAGCAGCCCTAGTGGGGGGCTCAATCAGCCCCAGCATTTT
v_gene: TRBV12-3/TRBV12-4; j_gene: TRBJ2-7; d_gene: TRBD1; abundance: .; CDR3aa: CASSPQGWGEQYF; CDR3nt: TGTGCCAGCAGTCCACAGGGGTGGGGCGAGCAGTACTTC
v_gene: TRBV30; j_gene: TRBJ1-2; d_gene: TRBD1; abundance: few; CDR3aa: CAWNRGFYGYTF; CDR3nt: TGTGCCTGGAACAGGGGATTCTATGGCTACACCTTC
v_gene: TRBV5-6; j_gene: TRBJ1-5; d_gene: .; abundance: .; CDR3aa: CASSLGPQSGRGDQPQHF; CDR3nt: TGTGCCAGCAGCTTAGGACCACAGTCGGGAAGGGGCGATCAGCCCCAGCATTTT
v_gene: TRBV7-9; j_gene: TRBJ2-1; d_gene: TRBD2; abundance: .; CDR3aa: CASSIGTSGANEQFF; CDR3nt: TGTGCCAGCAGCATAGGGACTAGCGGGGCCAATGAGCAGTTCTTC
v_gene: TRBV12-5; j_gene: TRBJ2-2; d_gene: .; abundance: .; CDR3aa: CASGNRDRSTGELFF; CDR3nt: TGTGCTAGTGGTAACAGGGATAGGAGCACCGGGGAGCTGTTTTTT
v_gene: TRBV10-3; j_gene: TRBJ1-1; d_gene: TRBD1; abundance: .; CDR3aa: CAISEMGTGGREAFF; CDR3nt: TGTGCCATCAGTGAGATGGGGACAGGGGGCAGGGAAGCTTTCTTT
v_gene: TRBV7-6; j_gene: TRBJ2-3; d_gene: TRBD2; abundance: .; CDR3aa: CASSSSRRGADADTQYF; CDR3nt: TGTGCCAGCAGCAGTAGTAGGCGGGGGGCGGACGCAGATACGCAGTATTTT
v_gene: TRBV19; j_gene: TRBJ1-2; d_gene: TRBD1; abundance: .; CDR3aa: CASSRGQEEGSYGYTF; CDR3nt: TGTGCCAGTAGTAGAGGACAGGAAGAGGGGAGCTATGGCTACACCTTC
v_gene: TRBV7-9; j_gene: TRBJ1-3; d_gene: TRBD1; abundance: few; CDR3aa: CASSFLTGASGNTIYF; CDR3nt: TGTGCCAGCAGTTTCCTCACAGGGGCCTCTGGAAACACCATATATTTT
v_gene: TRBV9; j_gene: TRBJ1-1; d_gene: .; abundance: .; CDR3aa: CASSPPDRLNTEAFF; CDR3nt: TGTGCCAGCAGCCCCCCGGACCGCCTGAACACTGAAGCTTTCTTT
v_gene: TRBV5-4; j_gene: TRBJ2-5; d_gene: .; abundance: .; CDR3aa: CASSLGLGETQYF; CDR3nt: TGTGCCAGCAGCTTGGGCTTGGGAGAGACCCAGTACTTC
v_gene: TRBV5-4; j_gene: TRBJ2-7; d_gene: .; abundance: .; CDR3aa: CASSLSEEQYF; CDR3nt: TGTGCCAGCAGCTTGAGTGAAGAGCAGTACTTC
v_gene: TRBV15; j_gene: TRBJ1-3; d_gene: .; abundance: .; CDR3aa: CATSRVQGAGNTIYF; CDR3nt: TGTGCCACCAGCAGAGTCCAGGGCGCTGGAAACACCATATATTTT
v_gene: TRBV20-1; j_gene: TRBJ1-1; d_gene: .; abundance: .; CDR3aa: CSARRGTDTEAFF; CDR3nt: TGCAGTGCTAGACGGGGCACGGACACTGAAGCTTTCTTT
v_gene: TRBV27; j_gene: TRBJ2-5; d_gene: .; abundance: .; CDR3aa: CASSLSIGETQYF; CDR3nt: TGTGCCAGCAGTTTATCGATAGGAGAGACCCAGTACTTC
v_gene: TRBV20-1; j_gene: TRBJ2-5; d_gene: .; abundance: .; CDR3aa: CSARDRGTQYF; CDR3nt: TGCAGTGCTAGAGATCGGGGGACCCAGTACTTC
v_gene: TRBV2; j_gene: TRBJ1-5; d_gene: .; abundance: .; CDR3aa: CASSSDPDSNQPQHF; CDR3nt: TGTGCCAGCAGTTCGGACCCCGATAGCAATCAGCCCCAGCATTTT
v_gene: TRBV24-1; j_gene: TRBJ1-1; d_gene: .; abundance: .; CDR3aa: CATSTENTEAFF; CDR3nt: TGTGCCACCAGTACAGAGAACACTGAAGCTTTCTTT
v_gene: TRBV7-8; j_gene: TRBJ2-3; d_gene: TRBD2; abundance: .; CDR3aa: CASSSGGTDTQYF; CDR3nt: TGTGCCAGCAGCTCGGGGGGGACAGATACGCAGTATTTT
v_gene: TRBV27; j_gene: TRBJ1-1; d_gene: .; abundance: .; CDR3aa: CASRPRTGLEAFF; CDR3nt: TGTGCCAGCAGACCACGCACAGGGCTTGAAGCTTTCTTT
v_gene: TRBV19; j_gene: TRBJ2-1; d_gene: TRBD1; abundance: .; CDR3aa: CASSNPRTGSQQFF; CDR3nt: TGTGCCAGTAGTAACCCGCGGACAGGCTCTCAGCAGTTCTTC
v_gene: TRBV18; j_gene: TRBJ2-1; d_gene: .; abundance: .; CDR3aa: CASSPNGGQEQFF; CDR3nt: TGTGCCAGCTCACCAAACGGGGGCCAGGAGCAGTTCTTC
v_gene: TRBV12-3/TRBV12-4; j_gene: TRBJ2-7; d_gene: TRBD2; abundance: .; CDR3aa: CASSLTGTSGGSSYEQYF; CDR3nt: TGTGCCAGCAGTTTAACCGGGACTAGCGGGGGTTCCTCCTACGAGCAGTACTTC
v_gene: TRBV30; j_gene: TRBJ2-7; d_gene: .; abundance: .; CDR3aa: CAWSDPVRGEQYF; CDR3nt: TGTGCCTGGAGTGACCCGGTTCGGGGGGAGCAGTACTTC
v_gene: TRBV24-1; j_gene: TRBJ1-5; d_gene: TRBD1; abundance: .; CDR3aa: CATSVQGANQPQHF; CDR3nt: TGTGCCACCAGTGTGCAGGGGGCAAATCAGCCCCAGCATTTT
v_gene: TRBV6-1; j_gene: TRBJ1-5; d_gene: .; abundance: .; CDR3aa: CASSQGNLNQPQHF; CDR3nt: TGTGCCAGCAGCCAGGGAAATTTAAATCAGCCCCAGCATTTT
v_gene: TRBV7-3; j_gene: TRBJ1-1; d_gene: .; abundance: .; CDR3aa: CASSLLRNSEAFF; CDR3nt: TGTGCCAGCAGCTTATTAAGGAACAGTGAAGCTTTCTTT